This T cell receptor (beta chain) was retrieved from a study of cytomegalovirus exposure and HLA in healthy donors. With respect to this clone: Its target is not known.

Germline CDR1 LNHDA, CDR2 SQIVND (reference sequence). With 4 bases clipped from V and 7 bases from J, the junction kept 9 bases outside the gene matches. The CDR3 runs 15 residues. Primers: 60 Vbeta forward and 13 Jbeta reverse. Only in-frame clones appear in the TCRdb table, and some are missing; sequencing was by immunoSEQ multiplex PCR. Among around 150,000 clones, about 81% were seen once, and the ten largest hold 1.9%. Study-level results: It was in a later analysis that TCR association rates were seen to vary by HLA locus, highest for DRB1 and lowest for HLA-C. It was taken for granted in presence/absence analyses that sequencing depth across donors was roughly uniform. The study put some 150 TCR beta chains on its list as cytomegalovirus-associated.

The sample comprised PBMCs. This receptor was taken from a young woman in good health and CMV-seronegative. The V gene is TRBV19, the J gene TRBJ2-2; 7 nucleotides align to TRBD2. The DNA for the CDR3 is TGTGCCAGTAGTACCTACGGGGGGAGTGGCGGGGAGCTGTTTTTT. This sequence encodes CASSTYGGSGGELFF.